These 5 T cell receptor beta chains share one sample of origin, sequenced in a study of patients and donors after allogeneic stem cell transplantation. A single record per CDR3 protein comes from TCRdb applying MiXCR to the RT-PCR reads. This repertoire shows 410,000 or so distinct CDR3 sequences, roughly 17% found once; its top ten account for less than 9.5%. Input material: blood, either unsorted or a sorted T cell fraction (not recorded which). These receptors originate from a human donor who was either an allogeneic HSCT recipient or a stem cell or donor lymphocyte infusion donor (not recorded which). It is not recorded whose cells these are; they may come from a transplant donor.

The chain is built from TRBV15 and TRBJ2-3; no firm D call. Germline values: CDR1 LNHNV, CDR2 YYDKDF (reference sequence). Trimming removed 6 bases from V and 3 bases from J, with 4 bases in between. This CDR3 comprises 11 residues. Here the CDR3 DNA reads TGTGCCACCAGGGAAACAGATACGCAGTATTTT. Protein sequence: CATRETDTQYF.

This clonotype has a handful of counts. The chain combines TRBV12-3 or TRBV12-4 with TRBJ2-1; D is possibly TRBD2 (5 bases). The CDR3 extends over 15 amino acids. Trimming took 7 bases from V and 0 from J, leaving 13 bases between them. The DNA of the CDR3 is TGTGCCAGCACCCGGACTGAGCGCTCCTACAATGAGCAGTTCTTC. Protein sequence: CASTRTERSYNEQFF.

This clonotype was observed a few times. This chain links TRBV9 with TRBJ2-7, with 9 nucleotides matching TRBD1. Germline CDR1 is SGDLS and CDR2 is YYNGEE. The CDR3 covers 14 residues. Trimming cost V 0 bases and J 7 bases; bases outside gene matches: 5. CDR3 nucleotide sequence: TGTGCCAGCAGCGTAGTGGGACAGGGAATGGAGCAGTACTTC. It codes for CASSVVGQGMEQYF.

In this sample, this clonotype turned up many times. This chain joins TRBV7-6 and TRBJ2-3; D is unresolved. V lost 4 bases and J 4 bases, leaving 9 bases between the germline ends. Germline CDR1 is SGHVS and CDR2 is FNYEAQ. The CDR3 spans 13 residues. CDR3 coding DNA: TGTGCCAGCAGCTCGGTCCTATCAGATACGCAGTATTTT. Translating it yields CASSSVLSDTQYF. Full variable domain (outside the CDR3, taken from reference TRBV7-6 and TRBJ2-3): GAGVSQSPRYKVTKRGQDVALRCDPISGHVSLYWYRQALGQGPEFLTYFNYEAQQDKSGLPNDRFSAERPEGSISTLTIQRTEQRDSAMYRCASSSVLSDTQYFGPGTRLTVL.

This clonotype showed up many times. CDR3 protein: CASSPRQGAWDGYTF. Written as DNA, the CDR3 is TGTGCCAGCAGCCCTCGACAGGGGGCCTGGGATGGCTACACCTTC. J is TRBJ1-2 and V is TRBV7-6; 10 bases match TRBD1. This CDR3 is 15 amino acids long. The V segment lost 5 bases and the J segment 6 bases; nucleotides outside the gene matches: 9. Germline CDR1 and CDR2: SGHVS and FNYEAQ. Full variable domain (outside the CDR3, taken from reference TRBV7-6 and TRBJ1-2): GAGVSQSPRYKVTKRGQDVALRCDPISGHVSLYWYRQALGQGPEFLTYFNYEAQQDKSGLPNDRFSAERPEGSISTLTIQRTEQRDSAMYRCASSPRQGAWDGYTFGSGTRLTVV.